These 21 T cell receptor beta chains originate from one sample sequenced in a study of T cells in women clearing cervical HPV infection. Sequencing was performed with immunoSEQ multiplex PCR; in TCRdb, only in-frame clones are kept and a portion is missing. Here the sample table reports nearly 20,000 clones. The sample comprised blood buffy coat. All receptors come from a woman between 18 and 70 years old with a cervical HPV16 infection that either progressed to CIN3+ or cleared (not recorded which).

A remark on this clone: The read halts 3 residues ahead of the CDR3 end, with the missing end drawn from the germline J gene. The V and J genes are TRBV2 and TRBJ2-3; TRBD1 agrees at 10 bases. Germline CDR1 reads SNHLY; CDR2 reads FYNNEI. This CDR3 has 16 residues. J was trimmed by 1 base and V by 1 base; bases with no gene match: 2. Here the CDR3 reads CASSEVGTGGTDTQYF. CDR3 DNA, as far as it was read: TGTGCCAGCAGTGAAGTGGGGACAGGGGGCACAGATACG.

A word on this clone: The DNA ends 3 residues before the CDR3 does, and the rest of the CDR3 is filled in from the germline J gene. The chain couples TRBV10-1 to TRBJ1-5, with D tentatively TRBD1 (6 bases). V was clipped by 6 bases and J by 4 bases, with 13 bases between them. The length of the CDR3 is 14 residues. Germline-derived CDR1 and CDR2 are WNHNN and SYGVQD (reference sequence). The sequenced part of the CDR3 DNA is TGCGCCAGCAGAACCGGGACACGAAATCAGCCC. As protein: CASRTGTRNQP. The complete CDR3 protein is CASRTGTRNQPQHF.

On this clone itself: From the germline J gene comes the end of the CDR3, since the read stops 3 residues before it. The chain recombines TRBV27 with TRBJ2-5; 8 positions match TRBD2. Trimming cost V 1 base and J 4 bases; bases outside gene matches: 14. The CDR3 has 18 residues. Germline V lookup: CDR1 MNHEY, CDR2 SMNVEV (reference sequence). The covered CDR3 bases are TGTGCCAGCAGTTTATTACTTTTGTTGGCGGGGGGTCGAGAGACC. It encodes CASSLLLLLAGGRET. The complete CDR3 reads CASSLLLLLAGGRETQYF.

As to this clone: With the read ending 3 residues before the CDR3 end, the germline J gene is used to fill in that end. The V call is TRBV30, the J call TRBJ1-4; 7 nucleotides align to TRBD1. The CDR3 has 15 amino acids. In germline, CDR1 is GTSNPN, CDR2 SVGIG (reference sequence). With V trimmed by 0 bases and J by 6 bases, 7 bases remained unmatched. CDR3 bases read: TGTGCCTGGAGTGTTAGGGGGCGTCGGGATGAAAAA. It codes for CAWSVRGRRDEK. The entire CDR3 protein is CAWSVRGRRDEKLFF.

Details on this clone: The read stops 3 residues short of the end of the CDR3; the missing end is completed from the germline J gene. This rearrangement joins TRBV30 to TRBJ1-1; TRBD1 might be the D (6 bases). V dropped 3 bases and J dropped 0 bases, with 11 bases sitting between them. In germline, CDR1 is GTSNPN, CDR2 SVGIG (reference sequence). The CDR3 spans 14 residues. CDR3 sequence reads: CAWRSYRVNTEAFF. The CDR3 DNA, read in part, is TGTGCCTGGAGGAGTTACAGGGTGAACACTGAA.

About this clone: With the read ending 3 residues before the CDR3 end, the germline J gene is used to fill in that end. The chain carries TRBV20-1 and TRBJ1-1, with D possibly TRBD1 on 6 matching bases. The CDR3 consists of 14 residues. Germline assignment: CDR1 DFQATT and CDR2 SNEGSKA (reference sequence). Here the CDR3 reads CSARDPQTGPWAFF. CDR3 DNA, as far as it was read: TGCAGTGCTAGAGATCCCCAGACAGGCCCTTGG.

With respect to this clone: The read ends 3 residues before the CDR3 terminus; that terminus is restored from the germline J gene. The chain uses TRBV5-1 and TRBJ1-2, with D unresolved. The CDR3 consists of 13 residues. Trimming removed 0 bases at V and 6 bases at J, with 9 bases between. Germline V gene data show CDR1 as SGHRS and CDR2 as YFSETQ. Partial CDR3 DNA: TGCGCCAGCAGCTTGGTGGGCACAGATGGC. It translates to CASSLVGTDG. The whole CDR3 region reads CASSLVGTDGYTF.

About this clone itself: The CDR3 is cut off 3 residues early in the read; its end comes from the germline J gene. The chain is built from TRBV10-1 and TRBJ1-5; 9 bases are shared with TRBD1. Germline CDR1 reads WNHNN; CDR2 reads SYGVQD (reference sequence). Trimming took 7 bases from V and 6 from J; bases not matched to a gene: 10. The CDR3 is made up of 15 amino acids. The covered CDR3 bases are TGCGCCAGCACCCTGGGACAGGGACAACCTCAGCCC. It yields the protein CASTLGQGQPQP. The CDR3, in full, reads CASTLGQGQPQPQHF.

Concerning this clone: The read halts 3 residues ahead of the CDR3 end, with the missing end drawn from the germline J gene. The V gene is TRBV6-2 or TRBV6-3, the J gene TRBJ2-7, with 11 positions matching TRBD1. The CDR3 covers 15 residues. The germline V gene has CDR1 MNHEY and CDR2 SVGEGT. Losses at the gene ends were 5 bases for V and 3 bases for J; bases not matched to a gene: 6. The sequenced part of the CDR3 DNA is TGTGCCAGCAGTGGCCGGACAGGGGGCGGCTACGAG. It encodes CASSGRTGGGYE. The CDR3 in full is CASSGRTGGGYEQYF.

This clone is medium-sized by frequency. The read terminates 3 residues before the CDR3 end, so the remaining end is supplied by the germline J gene. The chain links TRBV5-4 to TRBJ2-2; TRBD1 might be the D (6 bases). V lost 0 bases, J lost 7 bases, and 13 bases lay in between. This CDR3 is 15 amino acids long. From germline, CDR1 is SGHNT and CDR2 YYREEE (reference sequence). The CDR3: CASSLDREVGGELFF. CDR3 bases read: TGTGCCAGCAGCTTGGACAGGGAAGTAGGCGGGGAG. The full variable domain, with the rest looked up from reference TRBV5-4 and TRBJ2-2, is ETGVTQSPTHLIKTRGQQVTLRCSSQSGHNTVSWYQQALGQGPQFIFQYYREEENGRGNFPPRFSGLQFPNYSSELNVNALELDDSALYLCASSLDREVGGELFFGEGSRLTVL.

For this clone: The DNA ends 3 residues before the CDR3 does, and the rest of the CDR3 is filled in from the germline J gene. The rearrangement links TRBV5-1 to TRBJ2-5, with a tentative D call TRBD2 (6 bases). V lost 4 bases and J lost 5, with 12 bases in between. This CDR3 contains 13 residues. Germline lookup yields CDR1 SGHRS and CDR2 YFSETQ. The CDR3 protein is CASSMGSGETQYF. CDR3 bases read: TGCGCCAGCAGCATGGGGAGCGGGGAGACC.

Details on this clone: The CDR3 end is not reached by the read, which stops 3 residues before it; the germline J gene fills it in. This rearrangement joins TRBV20-1 to TRBJ2-7; perhaps D is TRBD1 or TRBD2 (5 bases each). This CDR3 has 14 residues. The V end lost 6 bases, the J end lost 0 bases, and 15 bases lay between the germline ends. The V gene's germline CDR1 is DFQATT and CDR2 SNEGSKA (reference sequence). CDR3 amino acids: CSAFLPGSSYEQYF. The sequenced part of the CDR3 DNA is TGCAGTGCCTTCCTCCCAGGGAGCTCCTACGAG.

Judged by frequency, this clone is medium-sized. Coverage ceases 3 residues before the CDR3 finishes, and the germline J gene fills in the end. This chain joins TRBV6-2 or TRBV6-3 and TRBJ2-4, with D possibly matching TRBD2 (6 bases). The CDR3 spans 15 residues. Germline V gene lookup returns CDR1 MNHEY and CDR2 SVGEGT. V lost 6 bases to trimming and J lost 0 bases, with 12 bases between them. The CDR3 bases that were read are TGTGCCAGCAGGTACACTAGCACAGCCAAAAACATT. Protein sequence: CASRYTSTAKNI. The full CDR3 protein reads CASRYTSTAKNIQYF.

As regards this clone: The missing CDR3 end, 3 residues past where the read stops, is filled in from the germline J gene. V is TRBV18 and J is TRBJ2-1; 14 bases are shared with TRBD2. This CDR3 comprises 15 residues. J gave up 7 bases and V 3 bases, and 2 bases lay outside the gene matches. CDR1 and CDR2 (germline): KGHSH, LQKENI. The CDR3 loop is CASSPGLAGANEQFF. Incomplete CDR3 DNA: TGTGCCAGCTCACCGGGACTAGCGGGGGCGAATGAG.

Details on this clone: The read gets to within 3 residues of the CDR3 end, and the germline J gene fills in the rest. The chain has TRBV7-8 and TRBJ1-5; D ambiguous. CDR1 and CDR2 (germline): SGHVS, FQNEAQ. This CDR3 spans 16 amino acids. Trimming shortened V by 5 bases and J by 0 bases, and 14 bases separated the two germline ends. This CDR3 reads CASSPTGLGSNQPQHF. The covered CDR3 bases are TGTGCCAGCAGCCCCACTGGCCTAGGTAGCAATCAGCCC.

Worth noting for this clone: The DNA ends 3 residues before the CDR3 does, and the rest of the CDR3 is filled in from the germline J gene. The chain joins TRBV5-4 to TRBJ1-1, with a weak D call TRBD1 (6 bases). The CDR3 extends over 15 amino acids. V was clipped by 1 base and J by 1 base, with 11 bases between them. Germline V gene sequence: CDR1 SGHNT, CDR2 YYREEE (reference sequence). The sequenced CDR3 bases are TGTGCCAGCAGCTTGCCAGGGGTGGGGAACACTGAA. Translating it yields CASSLPGVGNTE. The complete CDR3 reads CASSLPGVGNTEAFF.

Turning to this clone: The missing CDR3 end, 3 residues past where the read stops, is filled in from the germline J gene. The gene calls are TRBV2 and TRBJ2-5, with no clear D. Germline assignment: CDR1 SNHLY and CDR2 FYNNEI. Trimming stripped 5 bases from V and 5 bases from J, with 9 bases between. The CDR3 runs 12 residues. The sequenced CDR3 bases are TGTGCCAGCAGTTACAGCTTGGAGACC. This translates into CASSYSLET. The whole CDR3 protein is CASSYSLETQYF.

Comment on this clone: Coverage ceases 3 residues before the CDR3 finishes, and the germline J gene fills in the end. V and J are TRBV2 and TRBJ2-2; D remains unclear. The CDR3 has 13 amino acids. Germline V gene lookup returns CDR1 SNHLY and CDR2 FYNNEI. V lost 5 bases to trimming and J lost 1 base, with 5 bases between them. Incomplete CDR3 DNA: TGTGCCAGCAGTAACAGGAACACCGGGGAG. It translates to CASSNRNTGE. The whole CDR3 region reads CASSNRNTGELFF.

A note on this clone: The read finishes 3 residues shy of the CDR3 end, and the germline J gene is used to complete it. This chain joins TRBV5-4 and TRBJ2-3, with TRBD1 as a possible D gene (5 bases). Germline lookup yields CDR1 SGHNT and CDR2 YYREEE (reference sequence). There are 15 residues in the CDR3. V gave up 0 bases and J gave up 0 bases, with 8 bases separating them. The CDR3 bases that were read are TGTGCCAGCAGCTTGGGACAGATTAGCACAGATACG. Its protein product is CASSLGQISTDT. The CDR3, in full, reads CASSLGQISTDTQYF.

A word on this clone: From the germline J gene comes the end of the CDR3, since the read stops 3 residues before it. The genes are TRBV20-1 and TRBJ2-5; TRBD2 matches 11 bases. The CDR3 extends over 15 amino acids. CDR1 is DFQATT, CDR2 SNEGSKA, per germline (reference sequence). Losses at the gene ends were 0 bases for V and 5 bases for J; bases not matched to a gene: 5. The covered CDR3 bases are TGCAGTGCTAGAGATCATAGGACTAGCGGGGAGACC. It encodes CSARDHRTSGET. The entire CDR3 sequence reads CSARDHRTSGETQYF.

CDR3 in amino acids: CASSPLGGQTEAFF. The CDR3 bases that were read are TGTGCCAGCAGCCCCTTGGGGGGGCAAACTGAA. The chain employs TRBV7-9 and TRBJ1-1, with D perhaps matching TRBD1 (6 bases). The read stops 3 residues short of the end of the CDR3; the missing end is completed from the germline J gene. V gave up 5 bases and J gave up 5 bases, with 15 bases separating them. Germline CDR1 SEHNR, CDR2 FQNEAQ (reference sequence). The CDR3 is 14 residues long.